This passage covers 5 T cell receptor beta chains from one sample sequenced in a study of shared clonotypes between healthy human individuals. Only CD45RO-negative cells positively selected for CCR7 counted as naive CD8 cells, so terminally differentiated effector memory CD45RA+ cells were excluded. Data came from immunoSEQ multiplex PCR; TCRdb stores just in-frame clones and leaves some out. The data contain hundreds of thousands of clones, nearly 95% of them singletons. Material: naive CD8+ T cells sorted from blood. These receptor sequences come from a man aged 25-40 years in good health.

J is TRBJ2-3 and V is TRBV29-1; 8 nucleotides match TRBD2. Per the germline V gene, CDR1 is SQVTM and CDR2 is ANQGSEA. The CDR3 is 14 residues long. V dropped 1 base and J dropped 3; count of bases not matched to a gene: 3. CDR3 region: CSVEGGGRTDTQYF. DNA for the CDR3: TGCAGCGTTGAAGGAGGCGGGAGGACAGATACGCAGTATTTT.

V usage is TRBV2 and J usage is TRBJ2-1, with D tentatively TRBD2 (6 bases). This CDR3 region has 12 residues. Trimming removed 7 bases at V and 4 bases at J, with 8 bases between. Germline lookup yields CDR1 SNHLY and CDR2 FYNNEI. The CDR3 is CASMAGYNEQFF. The DNA for the CDR3 is TGTGCCAGCATGGCGGGGTACAATGAGCAGTTCTTC.

J is TRBJ1-2 and V is TRBV5-5; D call uncertain. Trimming removed 0 bases at V and 0 bases at J, with 3 bases between. Germline CDR1 and CDR2: SGHKS and YYEKEE (reference sequence). The CDR3 is 13 amino acids. This CDR3 is CASSLESNYGYTF. DNA for the CDR3: TGTGCCAGCAGCTTGGAATCTAACTATGGCTACACCTTC.

The CDR3 region is CASSLSVAGVVEYF. CDR3 nucleotide sequence: TGTGCCAGCAGTTTATCGGTAGCGGGAGTAGTTGAGTACTTC. The chain links TRBV27 to TRBJ2-7, with 9 bases lining up with TRBD2. This CDR3 is 14 amino acids long. Germline CDR1 and CDR2: MNHEY and SMNVEV (reference sequence). The trim removed 0 bases at V and 11 bases at J, leaving 8 bases unmatched.

The chain has TRBV5-1 and TRBJ1-2; the D is unclear. Germline CDR1 reads SGHRS; CDR2 reads YFSETQ. The V gene lost 4 bases and the J gene lost 8 bases, with 18 bases spanning the gap. The CDR3 runs 14 residues. In DNA, the CDR3 is TGCGCCAGCAGCACTCGGGCGGGCAGGTGGGGCTACACCTTC. Translated: CASSTRAGRWGYTF.